What follows are 8 T cell receptor beta chains derived from one specimen sequenced in a study of T cells in Graves' hyperthyroidism and ophthalmopathy. RNA transcripts gave rise to amplified TCR beta CDR3 regions. When the TCR CDR3 underwent first-round RT-PCR, the HTBI primer set was used. MiXCR, applied by TCRdb to the multiplex PCR reads, yields one record per CDR3 protein. The table has 350,000 to 500,000 distinct CDR3 sequences, roughly 15% seen once. The sample comprised blood. The source of these receptors is a woman aged 18-30 years with Graves' hyperthyroidism.

This clonotype was found many times. This chain links TRBV5-1 with TRBJ2-1; no firm D call. Germline lookup yields CDR1 SGHRS and CDR2 YFSETQ. V was trimmed by 0 bases and J by 2 bases, leaving 12 bases between them. This CDR3 region has 16 residues. The CDR3 region is CASSLGGSSAYNEQFF. The DNA of the CDR3 is TGCGCCAGCAGCTTGGGTGGTAGCTCGGCCTACAATGAGCAGTTCTTC.

In its sample, this clonotype was seen many times. CDR3 loop: CASSLELYEQYF. For the CDR3, the DNA is TGTGCCAGCAGCTTAGAACTATACGAGCAGTACTTC. This chain uses TRBV7-9 with TRBJ2-7; no clear D. Germline V gene lookup returns CDR1 SEHNR and CDR2 FQNEAQ (reference sequence). The CDR3 has 12 amino acids. The V end lost 1 base, the J end lost 4 bases, and 5 bases lay between the germline ends.

This chain connects TRBV4-3 to TRBJ2-7; 10 nucleotides align to TRBD2. Unmatched junction bases numbered 8, after V lost 5 bases and J lost 4 bases. Germline CDR1 reads LGHNA; CDR2 reads YSLEER. This CDR3 region has 15 residues. The CDR3 region is CASSYGLAEMYEQYF. CDR3 nucleotides: TGCGCCAGCAGCTACGGACTAGCGGAGATGTACGAGCAGTACTTC.

This clonotype was found many times. This chain connects TRBV11-1 to TRBJ2-7; 12 positions match TRBD1. Losses at the gene ends were 0 bases for V and 4 bases for J; bases not matched to a gene: 4. CDR1 is SGHAT, CDR2 FQDESV, per germline (reference sequence). The length of the CDR3 is 16 residues. The CDR3 nucleotides are TGTGCCAGCAGCTTAGCGAGGGGACAGGGGGCTTACGAGCAGTACTTC. Translated: CASSLARGQGAYEQYF.

The rearrangement joins TRBV6-1 to TRBJ2-2, with 11 bases identical to TRBD2. CDR3 length: 18 amino acids. Per germline, CDR1 MNHNS and CDR2 SASEGT. V was pared by 6 bases and J by 0 bases, with 9 bases of the junction left unmatched. Here the CDR3 reads CASRTSGTPFANTGELFF. The DNA for the CDR3 is TGTGCCAGCAGGACTAGCGGGACGCCTTTCGCGAACACCGGGGAGCTGTTTTTT.

The sample holds a few counts of this clonotype. The genes are TRBV7-2 and TRBJ2-2; D gene ambiguous. Germline CDR1 is SGHTA and CDR2 is FQGNSA. Trimming took off 4 bases at V and 3 bases at J, with 6 bases between the two ends. The CDR3 extends over 13 amino acids. In DNA, the CDR3 is TGTGCCAGCAGCTGGGCTTACACCGGGGAGCTGTTTTTT. Protein: CASSWAYTGELFF.

This clonotype was seen many times. V usage is TRBV11-2 and J usage is TRBJ1-2; D unresolved. In germline, CDR1 is SGHAT, CDR2 FQNNGV. Trimming cost V 8 bases and J 8 bases, with 9 bases left between them. The CDR3 is 10 amino acids. CDR3 DNA sequence: TGTGCCAGCGGGGAGTGGGGCTACACCTTC. Protein sequence: CASGEWGYTF.

This clonotype was counted many times. The chain combines TRBV27 with TRBJ2-7, with TRBD2 matching 8 bases. CDR1 is MNHEY, CDR2 SMNVEV, per germline (reference sequence). The CDR3 consists of 14 residues. Trimming cost V 5 bases and J 4 bases; bases outside gene matches: 7. The CDR3 here is CASSKAGAPYEQYF. Here the CDR3 DNA reads TGTGCCAGCAGTAAAGCGGGAGCCCCTTACGAGCAGTACTTC.